The 19 T cell receptor beta chains presented below share a single source sample, sequenced in a study of shared clonotypes between healthy human individuals. Measured with immunoSEQ multiplex PCR; TCRdb has only the in-frame clones, and not every one. The sample has 2 million to 3 million clones; approximately 92% are singletons. Sequenced: naive CD4+ T cells sorted from blood. The subset was: CD45RA+ positively selected. These receptors came from a man aged 18-30 years in good health.

CDR3 in DNA: TGTGCCAGCAGCTTAGACTCCCCCTCCTACGAGCAGTACTTC. It specifies CASSLDSPSYEQYF. V usage is TRBV7-2 and J usage is TRBJ2-5, with D hard to call. The DNA end is a closer match to TRBJ2-7, so the J assignment may be wrong. Germline V gene data show CDR1 as SGHTA and CDR2 as FQGNSA. The CDR3 has 14 residues.

Here the CDR3 DNA reads TGTGCCAGCTCATCGGGGACTAGCGGGAGGGCCGGGTACGAGCAGTACTTC. Translating it yields CASSSGTSGRAGYEQYF. This chain joins TRBV27 and TRBJ2-7; 16 nucleotides agree with TRBD2. The germline V gene has CDR1 MNHEY and CDR2 SMNVEV (reference sequence). V was clipped by 8 bases and J by 4 bases; unmatched bases: 11. The CDR3 spans 17 residues.

This sequence joins TRBV4-1 and TRBJ2-7; perhaps TRBD1 as D (5 bases). The CDR3 extends over 14 amino acids. V lost 0 bases to trimming and J lost 2 bases, with 8 bases between them. Germline loops: CDR1 MGHRA, CDR2 YSYEKL. CDR3 DNA: TGCGCCAGCAGCCAAGATATCAGGGCCTACGAGCAGTACTTC. It codes for CASSQDIRAYEQYF.

This chain uses TRBV29-1 with TRBJ2-1, with TRBD2 matching over 9 bases. CDR1 and CDR2 from the germline V gene are SQVTM and ANQGSEA. The trim removed 3 bases at V and 0 bases at J, leaving 0 bases unmatched. This CDR3 has 14 amino acids. Written as DNA, the CDR3 is TGCAGCGTTGATAGCGGGAGCTCCTACAATGAGCAGTTCTTC. Translation gives CSVDSGSSYNEQFF.

The chain combines TRBV4-1 with TRBJ2-3; the match to TRBD2 covers 9 bases. Trimming cost V 5 bases and J 0 bases; bases outside gene matches: 6. The CDR3 is made up of 16 amino acids. Germline V gives CDR1 MGHRA, CDR2 YSYEKL. The CDR3 loop is CASSVQAGGSTDTQYF. The CDR3 nucleotides read TGCGCCAGCAGCGTTCAAGCGGGAGGAAGCACAGATACGCAGTATTTT.

The rearrangement uses TRBV30 and TRBJ2-1; no clear D. The CDR3 is 16 amino acids. Germline loops: CDR1 GTSNPN, CDR2 SVGIG (reference sequence). The CDR3 nucleotides read TGTGCTACCTGGATATACCGGGTATCGGTAGGGAATGAGCAGTTCTTC. It translates to CATWIYRVSVGNEQFF.

V usage is TRBV11-2 and J usage is TRBJ2-7; D remains unclear. Germline V CDR1 and CDR2: SGHAT, FQNNGV. V lost 1 base and J 6 bases, leaving 10 bases between the germline ends. The CDR3 consists of 13 residues. This CDR3 reads CASSLAPFVEQYF. CDR3 nucleotides: TGTGCCAGCAGCTTAGCCCCCTTCGTCGAGCAGTACTTC.

This chain joins TRBV9 and TRBJ2-2; TRBD1 matches 9 bases. Unmatched junction bases numbered 5, after V lost 4 bases and J lost 7 bases. The CDR3 has 14 amino acids. Per germline, CDR1 SGDLS and CDR2 YYNGEE. This chain's CDR3 is CASSRQGGGGELFF. CDR3 nucleotides: TGTGCCAGCAGCAGACAGGGGGGAGGCGGGGAGCTGTTTTTT. Variable domain in full (rest from reference TRBV9 and TRBJ2-2): DSGVTQTPKHLITATGQRVTLRCSPRSGDLSVYWYQQSLDQGLQFLIQYYNGEERAKGNILERFSAQQFPDLHSELNLSSLELGDSALYFCASSRQGGGGELFFGEGSRLTVL.

The V gene is TRBV27, the J gene TRBJ1-6; 11 bases agree with TRBD1. This CDR3 is 15 amino acids long. The germline V gene encodes CDR1 MNHEY and CDR2 SMNVEV (reference sequence). Germline trimming cut 7 bases from V and 7 bases from J; bases unmatched to any gene: 6. CDR3: CASKGQGAWNSPLHF. The CDR3 DNA reads as TGTGCCAGCAAAGGACAGGGGGCATGGAATTCACCCCTCCACTTT.

This chain joins TRBV12-5 and TRBJ2-7, with a possible D match to TRBD2 (5 bases). Germline V gene sequence: CDR1 LGHNT, CDR2 FRNRAP. V was clipped by 6 bases and J by 1 base, with 19 bases between them. The CDR3 length is 16 residues. Here the CDR3 DNA reads TGTGCTAGTGGCTCCATGATCTCCAGCGGATCCTACGAGCAGTACTTC. Amino acid sequence: CASGSMISSGSYEQYF.

This rearrangement joins TRBV5-1 to TRBJ2-3; possible D gene TRBD1, 8 bases. This CDR3 spans 14 amino acids. Trimming left V 8 bases short and J 3 bases short, with 16 bases between. Looked up from germline, CDR1 is SGHRS and CDR2 is YFSETQ. This chain's CDR3 is CASHRGGTTDTQYF. The CDR3 nucleotides read TGCGCCAGTCACAGGGGGGGAACGACAGATACGCAGTATTTT.

This clone was seen a single time. The chain employs TRBV7-2 and TRBJ2-7; no reliable D call. Trimming took 5 bases from V and 3 from J, leaving 8 bases between them. This CDR3 is built from 12 residues. Germline V lookup: CDR1 SGHTA, CDR2 FQGNSA. DNA of the CDR3: TGTGCCAGCAGCCCAGGATACTACGAGCAGTACTTC. This codes for CASSPGYYEQYF. Variable domain in full (rest from reference TRBV7-2 and TRBJ2-7): GAGVSQSPSNKVTEKGKDVELRCDPISGHTALYWYRQSLGQGLEFLIYFQGNSAPDKSGLPSDRFSAERTGGSVSTLTIQRTQQEDSAVYLCASSPGYYEQYFGPGTRLTVT.

J is TRBJ2-2 and V is TRBV2; 15 nucleotides line up with TRBD2. V lost 4 bases and J lost 0; bases outside the gene matches: 6. This CDR3 contains 19 residues. Germline-derived CDR1 and CDR2 are SNHLY and FYNNEI. CDR3 DNA sequence: TGTGCCAGCAGTGCACCGGGACTAGCGGGGGGAGCGAACACCGGGGAGCTGTTTTTT. Its protein is CASSAPGLAGGANTGELFF.

This clone was detected only once. The V call is TRBV5-1, the J call TRBJ2-1, with 9 bases matching TRBD2. The germline gives CDR1 SGHRS, CDR2 YFSETQ. Losses at the gene ends were 3 bases for V and 3 bases for J; bases not matched to a gene: 19. This CDR3 region has 20 residues. The CDR3 protein is CASSSQAGTSPFGGYNEQFF. CDR3 in DNA: TGCGCCAGCAGCTCCCAAGCCGGGACTAGCCCGTTTGGAGGCTACAATGAGCAGTTCTTC.

This clone has only one observation. This chain joins TRBV18 and TRBJ2-5; D perhaps matches TRBD1 (5 bases). Germline CDR1 and CDR2: KGHSH and LQKENI. The CDR3 length is 14 residues. Deletions cut 4 bases from V and 2 bases from J, with 11 bases between. The CDR3 DNA reads TGTGCCAGCTCACTCGACAGATTACAAGAGACCCAGTACTTC. It encodes CASSLDRLQETQYF.

This clone is a singleton in its sample. The chain joins TRBV6-5 to TRBJ1-6; D uncertain. V lost 0 bases to trimming and J lost 4 bases, with 10 bases between them. Germline CDR1 and CDR2: MNHEY and SVGAGI. This CDR3 spans 16 amino acids. CDR3 DNA: TGTGCCAGCAGTTACTCGAGTCGGAATTATAATTCACCCCTCCACTTT. This codes for CASSYSSRNYNSPLHF.

V and J are TRBV18 and TRBJ1-1; D unclear. Trimming removed 6 bases from V and 0 bases from J, with 11 bases in between. CDR1 is KGHSH, CDR2 LQKENI, per germline. The CDR3 runs 14 residues. In DNA, the CDR3 is TGTGCCAGCTCCCTAGAGGAAATGAACACTGAAGCTTTCTTT. Its translation is CASSLEEMNTEAFF.

The rearrangement uses TRBV13 and TRBJ2-3; 12 nucleotides align to TRBD2. CDR3 size: 16 residues. Germline assignment: CDR1 PRHDT and CDR2 FYEKMQ (reference sequence). Germline trimming cut 1 base from V and 5 bases from J; bases unmatched to any gene: 4. The CDR3: CASSLAWGLAGDTQYF. The CDR3 DNA sequence: TGTGCCAGCAGCTTAGCCTGGGGACTAGCGGGAGATACGCAGTATTTT.

The V and J genes are TRBV14 and TRBJ2-7, with D possibly TRBD1 on 5 matching bases. V lost 1 base and J lost 3, with 10 bases in between. Per the germline V gene, CDR1 is SGHDN and CDR2 is FVKESK. The CDR3 runs 14 residues. This chain's CDR3 is CASSQVQGRYEQYF. CDR3 sequence (DNA): TGTGCCAGCAGCCAAGTCCAGGGTCGCTACGAGCAGTACTTC.